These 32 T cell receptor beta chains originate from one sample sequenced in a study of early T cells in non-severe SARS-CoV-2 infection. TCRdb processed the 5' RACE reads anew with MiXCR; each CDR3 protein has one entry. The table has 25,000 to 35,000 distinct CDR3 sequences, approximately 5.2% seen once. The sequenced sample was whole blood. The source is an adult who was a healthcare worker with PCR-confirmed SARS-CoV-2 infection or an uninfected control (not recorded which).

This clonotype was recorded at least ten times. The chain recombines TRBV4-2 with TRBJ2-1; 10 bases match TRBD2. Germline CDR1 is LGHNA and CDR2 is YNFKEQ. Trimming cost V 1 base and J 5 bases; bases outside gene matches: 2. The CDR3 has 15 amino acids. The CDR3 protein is CASSQVSGGNNEQFF. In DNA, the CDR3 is TGTGCCAGCAGCCAAGTTAGCGGGGGGAACAATGAGCAGTTCTTC.

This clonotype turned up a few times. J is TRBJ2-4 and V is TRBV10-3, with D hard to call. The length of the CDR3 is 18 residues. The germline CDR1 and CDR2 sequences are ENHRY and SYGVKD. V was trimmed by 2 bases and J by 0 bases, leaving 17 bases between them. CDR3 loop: CAISEASHSNLAKNIQYF. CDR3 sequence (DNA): TGTGCCATCAGTGAGGCCTCCCACAGCAACCTAGCCAAAAACATTCAGTACTTC.

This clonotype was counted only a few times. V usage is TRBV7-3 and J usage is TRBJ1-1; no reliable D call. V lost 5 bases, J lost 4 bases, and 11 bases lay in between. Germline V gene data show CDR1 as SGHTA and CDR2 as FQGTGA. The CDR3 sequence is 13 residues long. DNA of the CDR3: TGTGCCAGCAGCGCCGAAATGGGCACTGAAGCTTTCTTT. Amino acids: CASSAEMGTEAFF.

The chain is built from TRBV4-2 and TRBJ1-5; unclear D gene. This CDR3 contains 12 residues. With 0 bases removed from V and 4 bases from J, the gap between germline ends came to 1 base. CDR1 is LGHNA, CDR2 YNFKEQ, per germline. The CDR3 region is CASSQDNQPQHF. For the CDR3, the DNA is TGTGCCAGCAGCCAAGATAATCAGCCCCAGCATTTT.

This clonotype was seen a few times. In DNA, the CDR3 is TGTGCCAGCAGCGCCGACAGGGATCAGCCCCAGCATTTT. Translation gives CASSADRDQPQHF. The chain is built from TRBV12-3 or TRBV12-4 and TRBJ1-5; 7 bases fit TRBD1. J lost 5 bases, V lost 6 bases, and 4 bases had no gene match. The CDR3 runs 13 residues.

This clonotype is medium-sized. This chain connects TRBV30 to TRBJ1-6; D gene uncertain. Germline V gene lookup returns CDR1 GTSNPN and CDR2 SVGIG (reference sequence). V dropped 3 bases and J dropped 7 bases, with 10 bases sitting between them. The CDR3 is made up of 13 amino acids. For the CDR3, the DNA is TGTGCCTGGAGAGTCCCTAGGAATTCACCCCTCCACTTT. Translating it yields CAWRVPRNSPLHF.

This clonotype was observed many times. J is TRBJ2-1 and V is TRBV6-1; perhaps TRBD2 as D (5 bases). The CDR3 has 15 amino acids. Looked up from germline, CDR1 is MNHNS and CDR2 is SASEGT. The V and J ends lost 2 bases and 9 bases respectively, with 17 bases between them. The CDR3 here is CASSERRQLAGEQFF. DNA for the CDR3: TGTGCCAGCAGTGAACGGCGGCAACTCGCGGGTGAGCAGTTCTTC.

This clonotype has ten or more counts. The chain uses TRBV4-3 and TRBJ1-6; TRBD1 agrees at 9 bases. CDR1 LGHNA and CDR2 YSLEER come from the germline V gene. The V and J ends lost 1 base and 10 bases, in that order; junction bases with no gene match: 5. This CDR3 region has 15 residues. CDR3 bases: TGCGCCAGCAGCCAAGTAACAGGGGGCAGGTCACCCCTCCACTTT. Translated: CASSQVTGGRSPLHF.

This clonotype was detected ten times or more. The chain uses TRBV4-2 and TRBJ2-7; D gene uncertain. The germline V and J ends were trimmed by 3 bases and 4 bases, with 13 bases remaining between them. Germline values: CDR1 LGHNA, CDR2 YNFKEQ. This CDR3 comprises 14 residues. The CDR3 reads CASSQNPSGYEQYF. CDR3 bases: TGTGCCAGCAGCCAGAACCCGTCAGGATACGAGCAGTACTTC.

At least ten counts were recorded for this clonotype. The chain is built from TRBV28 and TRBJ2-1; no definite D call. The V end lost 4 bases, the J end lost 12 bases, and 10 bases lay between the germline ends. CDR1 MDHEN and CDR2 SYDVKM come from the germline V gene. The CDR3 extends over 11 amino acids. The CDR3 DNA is TGTGCCAGCAGTTCCCAGGCCGGGCAGTTCTTC. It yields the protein CASSSQAGQFF.

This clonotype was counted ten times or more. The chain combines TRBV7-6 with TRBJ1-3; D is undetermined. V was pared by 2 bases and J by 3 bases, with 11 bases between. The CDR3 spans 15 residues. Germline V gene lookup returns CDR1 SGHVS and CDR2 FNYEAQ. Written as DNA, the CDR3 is TGTGCCAGCAGCTTAAATACCCGAGGTGGAAACACCATATATTTT. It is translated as CASSLNTRGGNTIYF.

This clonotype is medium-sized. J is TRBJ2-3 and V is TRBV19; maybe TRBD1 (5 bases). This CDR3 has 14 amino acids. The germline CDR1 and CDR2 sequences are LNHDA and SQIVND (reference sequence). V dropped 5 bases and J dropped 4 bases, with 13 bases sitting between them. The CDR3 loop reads CASSFLSTADTQYF. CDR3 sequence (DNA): TGTGCCAGTAGTTTCCTCTCGACAGCAGATACGCAGTATTTT.

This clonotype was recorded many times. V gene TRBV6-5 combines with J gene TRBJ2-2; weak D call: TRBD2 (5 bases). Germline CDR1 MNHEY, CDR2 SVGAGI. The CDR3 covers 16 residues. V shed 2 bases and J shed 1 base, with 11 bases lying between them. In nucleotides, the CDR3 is TGTGCCAGCAGTTACGGAGGACCGGGGAACACCGGGGAGCTGTTTTTT. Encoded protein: CASSYGGPGNTGELFF.

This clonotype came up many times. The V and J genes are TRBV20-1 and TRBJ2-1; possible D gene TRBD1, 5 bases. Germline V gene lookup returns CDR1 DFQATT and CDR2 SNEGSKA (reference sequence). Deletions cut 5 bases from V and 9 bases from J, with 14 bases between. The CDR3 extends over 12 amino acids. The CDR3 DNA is TGCAGTGCTGTCCAGGGTAACGCTGAGCAGTTCTTC. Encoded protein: CSAVQGNAEQFF.

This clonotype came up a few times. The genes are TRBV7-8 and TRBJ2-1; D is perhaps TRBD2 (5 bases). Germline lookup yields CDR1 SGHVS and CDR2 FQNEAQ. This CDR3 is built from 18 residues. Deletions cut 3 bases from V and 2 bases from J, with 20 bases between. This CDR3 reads CASSLAIATGRAYNEQFF. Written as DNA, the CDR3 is TGTGCCAGCAGCTTGGCGATAGCCACGGGAAGGGCCTACAATGAGCAGTTCTTC.

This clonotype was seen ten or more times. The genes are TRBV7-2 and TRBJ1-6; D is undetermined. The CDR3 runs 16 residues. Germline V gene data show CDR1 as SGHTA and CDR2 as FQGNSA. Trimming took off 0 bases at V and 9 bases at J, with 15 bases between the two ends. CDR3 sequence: CASSLAFDIFSSPLHF. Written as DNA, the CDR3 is TGTGCCAGCAGCTTAGCGTTCGACATATTTTCTTCACCCCTCCACTTT.

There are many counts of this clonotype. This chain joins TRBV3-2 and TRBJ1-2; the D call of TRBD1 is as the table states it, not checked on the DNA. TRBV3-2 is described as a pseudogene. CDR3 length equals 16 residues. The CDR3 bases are TGTGCCAGCAGCCAACTGGACAGGTCGGGGGACTATGGCTACACCTTC. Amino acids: CASSQLDRSGDYGYTF.

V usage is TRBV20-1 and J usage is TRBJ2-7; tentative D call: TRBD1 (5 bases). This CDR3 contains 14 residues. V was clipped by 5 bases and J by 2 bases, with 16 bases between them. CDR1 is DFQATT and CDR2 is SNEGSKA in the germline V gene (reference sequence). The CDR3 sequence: CSALDSQATYEQYF. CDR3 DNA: TGCAGTGCTCTCGACAGCCAGGCAACCTACGAGCAGTACTTC.

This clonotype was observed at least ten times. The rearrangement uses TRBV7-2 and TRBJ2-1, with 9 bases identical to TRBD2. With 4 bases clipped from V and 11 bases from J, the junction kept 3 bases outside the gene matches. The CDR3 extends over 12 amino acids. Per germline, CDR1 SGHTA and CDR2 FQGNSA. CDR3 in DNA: TGTGCCAGCAGCTCGCTAGCGGGGCAGCAGTTCTTC. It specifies CASSSLAGQQFF.

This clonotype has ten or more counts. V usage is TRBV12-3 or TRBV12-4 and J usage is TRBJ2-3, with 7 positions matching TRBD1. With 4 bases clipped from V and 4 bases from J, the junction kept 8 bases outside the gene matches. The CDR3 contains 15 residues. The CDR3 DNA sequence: TGTGCCAGCAGTTACTCCGGGACAGCCCCAGATACGCAGTATTTT. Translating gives CASSYSGTAPDTQYF.

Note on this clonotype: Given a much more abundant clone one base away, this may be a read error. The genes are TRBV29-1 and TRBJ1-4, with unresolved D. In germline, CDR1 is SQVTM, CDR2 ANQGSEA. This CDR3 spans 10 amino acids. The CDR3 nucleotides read TGCTGCGTTAGAGCTGAAAAACTGTTTTTT. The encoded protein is CCVRAEKLFF. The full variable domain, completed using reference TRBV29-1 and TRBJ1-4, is SAVISQKPSRDICQRGTSLTIQCQVDSQVTMMFWYRQQPGQSLTLIATANQGSEATYESGFVIDKFPISRPNLTFSTLTVSNMSPEDSSIYLCCVRAEKLFFGSGTQLSVL.

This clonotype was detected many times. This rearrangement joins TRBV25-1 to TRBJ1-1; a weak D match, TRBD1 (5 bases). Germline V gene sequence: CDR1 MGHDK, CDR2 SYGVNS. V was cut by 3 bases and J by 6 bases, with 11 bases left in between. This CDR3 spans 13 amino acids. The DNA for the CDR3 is TGTGCCAGCAGTGAGAGGGGAAGGGCTGAAGCTTTCTTT. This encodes CASSERGRAEAFF.

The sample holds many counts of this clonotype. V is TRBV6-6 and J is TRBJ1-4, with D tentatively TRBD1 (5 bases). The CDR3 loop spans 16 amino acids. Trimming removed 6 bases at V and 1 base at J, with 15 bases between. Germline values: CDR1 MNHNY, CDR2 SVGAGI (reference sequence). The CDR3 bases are TGTGCCAGCAGACTAGGGGATCGTGGAACTAATGAAAAACTGTTTTTT. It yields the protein CASRLGDRGTNEKLFF.

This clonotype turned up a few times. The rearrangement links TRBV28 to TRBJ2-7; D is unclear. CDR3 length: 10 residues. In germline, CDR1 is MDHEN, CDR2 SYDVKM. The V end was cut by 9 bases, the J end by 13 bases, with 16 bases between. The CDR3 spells CASGPSGPYF. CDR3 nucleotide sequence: TGTGCCAGTGGTCCCTCCGGGCCATACTTC.

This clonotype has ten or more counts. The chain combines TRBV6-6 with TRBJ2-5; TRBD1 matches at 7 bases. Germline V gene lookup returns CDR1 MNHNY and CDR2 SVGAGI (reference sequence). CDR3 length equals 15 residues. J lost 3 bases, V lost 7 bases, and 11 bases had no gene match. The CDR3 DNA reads TGTGCCAGCACCTTACTAGGGGGCGCAGAAGAGACCCAGTACTTC. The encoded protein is CASTLLGGAEETQYF.

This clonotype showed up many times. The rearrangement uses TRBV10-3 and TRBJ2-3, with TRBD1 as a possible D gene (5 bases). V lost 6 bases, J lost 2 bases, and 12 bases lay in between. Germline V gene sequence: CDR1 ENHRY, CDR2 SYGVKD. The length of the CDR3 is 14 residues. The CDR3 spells CAIRPDSNTDTQYF. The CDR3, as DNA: TGTGCCATCAGGCCTGACAGCAACACAGATACGCAGTATTTT.

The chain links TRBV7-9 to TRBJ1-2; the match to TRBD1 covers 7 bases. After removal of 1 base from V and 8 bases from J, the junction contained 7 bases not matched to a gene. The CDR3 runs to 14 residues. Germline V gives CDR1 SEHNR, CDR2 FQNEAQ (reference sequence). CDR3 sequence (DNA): TGTGCCAGCAGCTTAGTAGACAGGGCCTACGGCTACACCTTC. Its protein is CASSLVDRAYGYTF.

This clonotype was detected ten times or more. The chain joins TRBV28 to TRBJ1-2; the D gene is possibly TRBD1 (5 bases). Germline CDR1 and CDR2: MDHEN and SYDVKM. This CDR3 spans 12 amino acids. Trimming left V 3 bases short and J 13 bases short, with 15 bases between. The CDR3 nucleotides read TGTGCCAGCAGTTTGCAGGGTAGGGCGCCCACCTTC. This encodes CASSLQGRAPTF.

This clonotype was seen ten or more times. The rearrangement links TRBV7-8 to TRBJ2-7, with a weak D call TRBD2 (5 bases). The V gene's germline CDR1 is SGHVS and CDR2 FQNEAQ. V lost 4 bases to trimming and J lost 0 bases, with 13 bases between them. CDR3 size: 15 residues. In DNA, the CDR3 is TGTGCCAGCAGCTACGACTACCGAAGCTCCTACGAGCAGTACTTC. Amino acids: CASSYDYRSSYEQYF.

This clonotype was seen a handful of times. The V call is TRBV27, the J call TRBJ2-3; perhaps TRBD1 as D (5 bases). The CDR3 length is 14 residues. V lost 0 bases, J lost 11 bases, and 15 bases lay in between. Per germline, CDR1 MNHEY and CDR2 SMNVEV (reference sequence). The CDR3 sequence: CASSLSAGAGKQYF. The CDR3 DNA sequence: TGTGCCAGCAGTTTATCCGCTGGGGCAGGGAAGCAGTATTTT.

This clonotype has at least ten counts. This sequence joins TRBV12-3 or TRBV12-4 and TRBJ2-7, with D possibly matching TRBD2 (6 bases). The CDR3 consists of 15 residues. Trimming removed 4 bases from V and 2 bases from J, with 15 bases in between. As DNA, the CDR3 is TGTGCCAGCAGTTCCTCAGGGAGGTTAACCTACGAGCAGTACTTC. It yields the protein CASSSSGRLTYEQYF.

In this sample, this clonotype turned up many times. The CDR3 region has the DNA TGTGCCAGCAGCTTGGGACAGGCAGCTAGGTCCTACACCTTC. Its protein is CASSLGQAARSYTF. The rearrangement uses TRBV11-3 and TRBJ1-2; 8 bases match TRBD1. V lost 3 bases to trimming and J lost 10 bases; unmatched junction nucleotides: 10. Germline V CDR1 and CDR2: SGHNT, YENEEA. CDR3 size: 14 residues.